The subject of this entry is one T cell receptor (beta chain). This record belongs to a study of T cell responses to AZD1222 COVID-19 vaccine. Between the trimmed V and J ends, which lost 4 bases and 7 bases, there was a span of 14 bases. The V gene's germline CDR1 is SGHRS and CDR2 YFSETQ. The CDR3 loop spans 13 amino acids. Method: immunoSEQ multiplex PCR; TCRdb's copy keeps in-frame clones and lacks some. The sample shows about 150,000 clones, 75% to 90% of them seen only once. The TCR comes from an adult who received the AZD1222 COVID-19 vaccine. Specimen: peripheral blood, collected 28 days after the second AZD1222 dose. This chain joins TRBV5-1 and TRBJ2-5, with a weak D call TRBD2 (7 bases). CDR3 DNA sequence: TGCGCCAGCAGCCTAGCAGGGGAGGGGACCCAGTACTTC. As protein: CASSLAGEGTQYF.